Below are 11 T cell receptor beta chains sequenced from a single sample in a study of T cell repertoires in cytomegalovirus infection. TCRdb re-analysed the reads in MiXCR, keeping a single row per CDR3 protein. The sample records about 300,000 distinct CDR3 sequences, about 23% being singletons. Sequenced sample: PBMCs. All receptors come from a human donor in good health (CMV status not recorded). Some clones in this sample may be carry-over from other donors' samples.

This clonotype appeared a few times. The chain joins TRBV14 to TRBJ2-7; 12 bases match TRBD2. The V gene end was trimmed by 4 bases and the J gene end by 3 bases; junction bases not matched to a gene: 7. CDR3 length equals 16 residues. CDR1 SGHDN and CDR2 FVKESK come from the germline V gene. The CDR3 nucleotides read TGTGCCAGCAGCCCCCTCACTAGCGGGGGGCTCTACGAGCAGTACTTC. As protein: CASSPLTSGGLYEQYF.

This clonotype turned up a few times. The gene calls are TRBV7-2 and TRBJ1-2, with D possibly TRBD1 on 6 matching bases. CDR3 size: 15 residues. Germline V gene sequence: CDR1 SGHTA, CDR2 FQGNSA. Trimming left V 5 bases short and J 0 bases short, with 13 bases between. The CDR3 reads CASSQSTGTNYGYTF. The CDR3 nucleotides are TGTGCCAGCAGCCAATCGACAGGAACTAACTATGGCTACACCTTC.

J is TRBJ2-1 and V is TRBV19; maybe TRBD2 (7 bases). CDR3 length: 12 amino acids. V shed 1 base and J shed 15 bases, with 13 bases lying between them. Germline CDR1 is LNHDA and CDR2 is SQIVND (reference sequence). In nucleotides, the CDR3 is TGTGCCAGTAGTATAGGGGGGGGGCGGCTGTTCTTC. Its protein product is CASSIGGGRLFF.

On this clonotype itself: A junction end diverges from the germline sequence, so it may reflect a read error. This chain connects TRBV7-2 to TRBJ1-4; D gene ambiguous. CDR1 and CDR2 from the germline V gene are SGHTA and FQGNSA. The CDR3 totals 12 residues. CDR3 sequence: CASSSTNEKLSF. CDR3 coding DNA: TGTGCCAGCAGCTCCACAAATGAAAAACTGTCTTTT.

This clonotype was seen repeatedly, ten times or more. The J gene is TRBJ2-3, the V gene TRBV7-8; 7 bases map to TRBD2. Germline assignment: CDR1 SGHVS and CDR2 FQNEAQ. V dropped 1 base and J dropped 6; count of bases not matched to a gene: 7. The CDR3 covers 15 residues. This CDR3 reads CASSLVAGASDTQYF. In DNA, the CDR3 is TGTGCCAGCAGCTTAGTTGCGGGAGCAAGTGATACGCAGTATTTT.

This clonotype was found a few times. The V call is TRBV12-3 or TRBV12-4, the J call TRBJ2-5; D unclear. This CDR3 contains 16 residues. The V gene lost 3 bases and the J gene lost 4 bases, with 18 bases spanning the gap. The CDR3 bases are TGTGCCAGCAGTTTGTATGGGAACGCATCGCCAGAGACCCAGTACTTC. Encoded protein: CASSLYGNASPETQYF.

This chain connects TRBV2 to TRBJ1-1; D is uncertain. The germline CDR1 and CDR2 sequences are SNHLY and FYNNEI. Trimming left V 4 bases short and J 9 bases short, with 12 bases between. The CDR3 spans 12 residues. Here the CDR3 DNA reads TGTGCCAGCAGTGGAGCACAGCCCAAAGCTTTCTTT. This codes for CASSGAQPKAFF.

The rearrangement joins TRBV6-1 to TRBJ2-7; D not certain. This CDR3 region has 14 residues. Germline V lookup: CDR1 MNHNS, CDR2 SASEGT. V dropped 2 bases and J dropped 6 bases, with 14 bases sitting between them. The CDR3 sequence: CASSERQWVPEQYF. CDR3 sequence (DNA): TGTGCCAGCAGTGAACGTCAGTGGGTTCCCGAGCAGTACTTC.

This clonotype was observed many times. J is TRBJ2-7 and V is TRBV7-2; the D is unclear. The CDR3 totals 14 residues. V lost 1 base, J lost 0 bases, and 7 bases lay in between. From germline, CDR1 is SGHTA and CDR2 FQGNSA. CDR3 DNA sequence: TGTGCCAGCAGCTTAGTACAGAACTCCTACGAGCAGTACTTC. Protein product: CASSLVQNSYEQYF.

The genes are TRBV19 and TRBJ2-5; TRBD1 is a possible D gene (5 bases). The length of the CDR3 is 12 residues. V was clipped by 4 bases and J by 5 bases, with 8 bases between them. Germline CDR1 is LNHDA and CDR2 is SQIVND (reference sequence). The CDR3 DNA is TGTGCCAGTAGTAAGGGGTGGGAGACCCAGTACTTC. It is translated as CASSKGWETQYF.

This clonotype was seen only a few times. V is TRBV28 and J is TRBJ2-6; D tentatively reads TRBD1 or TRBD2 (6 bases each). Germline CDR1 and CDR2: MDHEN and SYDVKM. V was shortened by 10 bases and J by 1 base, with 17 bases between the two germline ends. The CDR3 sequence is 16 residues long. The CDR3 loop reads CATSGASISGANVLTF. The CDR3 coding sequence is TGTGCCACCTCGGGGGCGTCGATATCTGGGGCCAACGTCCTGACTTTC.